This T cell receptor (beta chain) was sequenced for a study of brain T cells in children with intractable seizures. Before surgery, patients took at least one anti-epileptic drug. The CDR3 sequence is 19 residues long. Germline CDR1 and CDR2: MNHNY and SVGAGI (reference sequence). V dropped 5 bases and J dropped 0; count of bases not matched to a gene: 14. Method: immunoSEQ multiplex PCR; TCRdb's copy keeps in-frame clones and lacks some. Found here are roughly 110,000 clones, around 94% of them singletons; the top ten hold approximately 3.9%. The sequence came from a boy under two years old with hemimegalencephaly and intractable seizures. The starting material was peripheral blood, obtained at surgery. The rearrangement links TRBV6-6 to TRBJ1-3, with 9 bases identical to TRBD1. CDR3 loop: CASSPLGQGSGPSGNTIYF. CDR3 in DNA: TGTGCCAGCAGTCCCCTGGGACAGGGATCTGGACCCTCTGGAAACACCATATATTTT.